The rows below give T cell receptor beta chains drawn from one sample of a study of T-cell memory formation after mild COVID-19. TCRdb used MiXCR to reprocess the 5' RACE reads, holding one entry per CDR3 protein. The sample includes over 250,000 distinct CDR3 sequences, more than 15% seen only once; the top ten take 22%. Sequenced: PBMCs or a T cell subset sorted from them (not recorded which). The receptors were gathered from a man between 18 and 35 years old who had mild COVID-19 (a few samples of this study predate the infection). Cell type and time point are not known. Both conserved end residues are part of each CDR3. Fields, in order: J gene, V gene, CDR3 protein.

J gene: TRBJ2-5
V gene: TRBV11-2
CDR3 protein: CASSHSGRGQETQYF

J gene: TRBJ1-2
V gene: TRBV12-3/TRBV12-4
CDR3 protein: CASRAGYGYTF

J gene: TRBJ2-1
V gene: TRBV5-1
CDR3 protein: CASSPPGRRGFTEQFF

J gene: TRBJ2-5
V gene: TRBV5-1
CDR3 protein: CASSPGVALGETQYF

J gene: TRBJ1-2
V gene: TRBV20-1
CDR3 protein: CSAEGQGLGGYTF

J gene: TRBJ1-1
V gene: TRBV5-1
CDR3 protein: CASSLDRDRVPNTEAFF

J gene: TRBJ1-1
V gene: TRBV3-1
CDR3 protein: CASSQDRDWNTEAFF

J gene: TRBJ2-5
V gene: TRBV4-1
CDR3 protein: CASSQEGGFETQYF

J gene: TRBJ1-4
V gene: TRBV20-1
CDR3 protein: CSARGGAEGLLFF

J gene: TRBJ1-3
V gene: TRBV4-1
CDR3 protein: CASSRLRGTGPSSAGNTIYF

J gene: TRBJ2-5
V gene: TRBV4-3
CDR3 protein: CASSAQAVDQETQYF

J gene: TRBJ1-5
V gene: TRBV27
CDR3 protein: CASSTLPRAPNQPQHF

J gene: TRBJ1-4
V gene: TRBV2
CDR3 protein: CASSGHGNEKLFF

J gene: TRBJ2-2
V gene: TRBV7-2
CDR3 protein: CASSPQGPDTGELFF

J gene: TRBJ1-3
V gene: TRBV7-2
CDR3 protein: CASSFSIGGRMDTIYF

J gene: TRBJ1-2
V gene: TRBV9
CDR3 protein: CASSPSHYGYTF

J gene: TRBJ2-1
V gene: TRBV7-2
CDR3 protein: CASSSGLAFNEQFF

J gene: TRBJ2-4
V gene: TRBV11-2
CDR3 protein: CASSLVGRTDIQYF

J gene: TRBJ1-2
V gene: TRBV29-1
CDR3 protein: CSVTFGARRGYTF

J gene: TRBJ2-1
V gene: TRBV27
CDR3 protein: CASSSFGGGLLREQFF

J gene: TRBJ1-4
V gene: TRBV7-8
CDR3 protein: CASSRRGPTEKLFF

J gene: TRBJ2-7
V gene: TRBV4-1
CDR3 protein: CASSQEGDRGRYEQYF

J gene: TRBJ2-6
V gene: TRBV29-1
CDR3 protein: CSVAMVGANVLTF

J gene: TRBJ1-1
V gene: TRBV20-1
CDR3 protein: CSARHSSGEAFF

J gene: TRBJ1-5
V gene: TRBV6-2/TRBV6-3
CDR3 protein: CASQGPSGQPQHF

J gene: TRBJ2-1
V gene: TRBV11-1
CDR3 protein: CASSALAGSYNEQFF

J gene: TRBJ2-1
V gene: TRBV12-3/TRBV12-4
CDR3 protein: CASRVAGGWSEQFF

J gene: TRBJ1-4
V gene: TRBV7-9
CDR3 protein: CASSLKTGAGFGEKLFF

J gene: TRBJ1-2
V gene: TRBV7-2
CDR3 protein: CASSTGPRTSNYGYTF

J gene: TRBJ1-2
V gene: TRBV13
CDR3 protein: CASSLAEGANYGYTF

J gene: TRBJ1-4
V gene: TRBV28
CDR3 protein: CASTEQAATNEKLFF

J gene: TRBJ1-1
V gene: TRBV5-5
CDR3 protein: CASSLDAGSGVAFF

J gene: TRBJ2-1
V gene: TRBV7-2
CDR3 protein: CASSLRDRGYNEQFF

J gene: TRBJ2-1
V gene: TRBV5-1
CDR3 protein: CASSLIGDEQFF

J gene: TRBJ1-3
V gene: TRBV7-4
CDR3 protein: CASSSQLRTGCCSGNTIYF

J gene: TRBJ2-1
V gene: TRBV15
CDR3 protein: CATSMSSHPGNEQFF

J gene: TRBJ1-1
V gene: TRBV6-6
CDR3 protein: CASRLGTPDTEAFF

J gene: TRBJ1-1
V gene: TRBV25-1
CDR3 protein: CASKDRDTEAFF

J gene: TRBJ2-1
V gene: TRBV9
CDR3 protein: CASSVQAGEQFF

J gene: TRBJ2-1
V gene: TRBV20-1
CDR3 protein: CSARDRKGRAAYNEQFF

J gene: TRBJ1-1
V gene: TRBV7-8
CDR3 protein: CASSFPIRGAAFF

J gene: TRBJ2-1
V gene: TRBV20-1
CDR3 protein: CSAPGPANEQFF

J gene: TRBJ1-5
V gene: TRBV18
CDR3 protein: CAAAVGRDQPQHF

J gene: TRBJ1-2
V gene: TRBV11-2
CDR3 protein: CASSLRTGQGYGGYTF

J gene: TRBJ2-7
V gene: TRBV20-1
CDR3 protein: CSLSGGHYEQYF

J gene: TRBJ2-5
V gene: TRBV7-2
CDR3 protein: CASSRAIDSGGAETQYF

J gene: TRBJ1-1
V gene: TRBV20-1
CDR3 protein: CSAKTGFGAFF

J gene: TRBJ2-2
V gene: TRBV24-1
CDR3 protein: CATSDPSGGVTGELFF

J gene: TRBJ2-1
V gene: TRBV5-4
CDR3 protein: CASSPGTSGGYRNEQFF

J gene: TRBJ2-3
V gene: TRBV7-9
CDR3 protein: CASSLTAVRDTQYF

J gene: TRBJ1-1
V gene: TRBV6-2/TRBV6-3
CDR3 protein: CASRETGSEFF

J gene: TRBJ2-5
V gene: TRBV11-2
CDR3 protein: CASSLKAGQGLGETQYF

J gene: TRBJ1-2
V gene: TRBV9
CDR3 protein: CASSAGDRGPLTTF

J gene: TRBJ1-5
V gene: TRBV6-2/TRBV6-3
CDR3 protein: CASSYLTFNQPQHF

J gene: TRBJ1-1
V gene: TRBV6-6
CDR3 protein: CASSYPDRRAFF

J gene: TRBJ2-2
V gene: TRBV7-8
CDR3 protein: CASSLAPATGELFF

J gene: TRBJ2-6
V gene: TRBV6-1
CDR3 protein: CASFHTGFSGANVLTF